The present entry profiles one T cell receptor beta chain with its context. This sample was included in a study of blood T cells in healthy people across ages. Trimming at V came to 6 bases and at J to 2 bases, leaving 4 bases not matched to a gene. This CDR3 region has 13 residues. Germline V gives CDR1 ENHRY, CDR2 SYGVKD. Peripheral blood, about 10 milliliters per donor, was collected. Each sample yielded at least 6 million isolated PBMCs. Then a second PCR, running about 7 to 11 cycles, was carried out with a sample-barcoded 5' primer and a J-beta primer mix. Via MiXCR, TCRdb re-called the 5' RACE reads, giving one row per CDR3 protein. Among roughly 1,800,000 distinct CDR3 sequences listed, less than 50% were seen once.

The receptor was isolated from a woman aged 40 to 49 in good health. J is TRBJ2-7 and V is TRBV10-3; 7 bases match TRBD1. Material: blood. CDR3 DNA: TGTGCCATCAGACAGGGGTTACCCTACGAGCAGTACTTC. As protein: CAIRQGLPYEQYF.